The 30 T cell receptor beta chains below all came from one sample that was sequenced in a study of cytomegalovirus exposure and HLA in healthy donors. Researchers ran the PCR with 60 Vbeta and 13 Jbeta primers. TCRdb's table, derived via immunoSEQ multiplex PCR, lists solely in-frame clones and lacks some. The sample shows around 130,000 clones, just under 85% of them seen only once. The sequenced sample consisted of PBMCs. All receptors come from a boy between 2 and 10 years old in good health and CMV-seronegative.

V and J are TRBV7-3 and TRBJ2-1; 7 positions match TRBD2. Germline assignment: CDR1 SGHTA and CDR2 FQGTGA. With 0 bases clipped from V and 3 bases from J, the junction kept 8 bases outside the gene matches. The CDR3 covers 17 residues. CDR3 coding DNA: TGTGCCAGCAGCTTAACGGTCACTAGCGATGGCTACAATGAGCAGTTCTTC. Protein: CASSLTVTSDGYNEQFF.

This clone showed up just a few times. This chain links TRBV11-3 with TRBJ2-2, with 7 positions matching TRBD2. The CDR3 has 16 residues. V trimming: 1 base; J trimming: 4 bases; junction bases outside the gene matches: 6. Per germline, CDR1 SGHNT and CDR2 YENEEA. CDR3 region: CASSLVASGTTGELFF. CDR3 sequence (DNA): TGTGCCAGCAGCTTAGTGGCTAGCGGCACCACCGGGGAGCTGTTTTTT.

The chain recombines TRBV7-9 with TRBJ2-1; TRBD2 agrees at 9 bases. The CDR3 sequence is 15 residues long. Germline CDR1 and CDR2: SEHNR and FQNEAQ (reference sequence). After removal of 2 bases from V and 8 bases from J, the junction contained 7 bases not matched to a gene. CDR3: CASSLMLAGRDEQFF. The CDR3 coding sequence is TGTGCCAGCAGCTTAATGCTAGCGGGAAGGGATGAGCAGTTCTTC.

The J gene is TRBJ2-2, the V gene TRBV5-1; 11 bases match TRBD2. The CDR3 is 15 residues long. Germline V CDR1 and CDR2: SGHRS, YFSETQ. The J segment lost 1 base and the V segment lost 7 bases, leaving 3 bases of the junction unmatched. For the CDR3, the DNA is TGCGCCAGCGATGGGACTAGCGGGAACACCGGGGAGCTGTTTTTT. Amino acid sequence: CASDGTSGNTGELFF. Full variable domain (rest looked up from reference TRBV5-1 and TRBJ2-2): KAGVTQTPRYLIKTRGQQVTLSCSPISGHRSVSWYQQTPGQGLQFLFEYFSETQRNKGNFPGRFSGRQFSNSRSEMNVSTLELGDSALYLCASDGTSGNTGELFFGEGSRLTVL.

The chain joins TRBV25-1 to TRBJ2-3; TRBD2 is a possible D gene (7 bases). Between the trimmed V and J ends, which lost 4 bases and 3 bases, there was a span of 14 bases. CDR1 and CDR2 from the germline V gene are MGHDK and SYGVNS. The CDR3 runs 15 residues. CDR3 sequence (DNA): TGTGCCAGCAGTGCTCCGAGGGGGGGGACAGATACGCAGTATTTT. Residues: CASSAPRGGTDTQYF. Combining the CDR3 with reference TRBV25-1 and TRBJ2-3 gives the whole variable domain EADIYQTPRYLVIGTGKKITLECSQTMGHDKMYWYQQDPGMELHLIHYSYGVNSTEKGDLSSESTVSRIRTEHFPLTLESARPSHTSQYLCASSAPRGGTDTQYFGPGTRLTVL.

This clone was seen just once. The rearrangement links TRBV7-8 to TRBJ1-1; no clear D gene. Trimming took off 1 base at V and 4 bases at J, with 10 bases between the two ends. The germline V gene encodes CDR1 SGHVS and CDR2 FQNEAQ. This CDR3 contains 14 residues. The CDR3 loop is CASSLGERVTEAFF. Here the CDR3 DNA reads TGTGCCAGCAGCTTAGGGGAGAGGGTCACTGAAGCTTTCTTT.

This clone was observed a few times. V usage is TRBV13 and J usage is TRBJ2-3, with D tentatively TRBD2 (6 bases). The CDR3 is 15 residues long. The V gene lost 5 bases and the J gene lost 2 bases, with 14 bases spanning the gap. Germline lookup yields CDR1 PRHDT and CDR2 FYEKMQ (reference sequence). The chain's CDR3 is CASSPSGGYTDTQYF. The CDR3 region has the DNA TGTGCCAGCAGCCCCTCCGGGGGTTACACAGATACGCAGTATTTT.

This clone has just a few counts. V is TRBV5-6 and J is TRBJ1-1; D uncertain. Germline V CDR1 and CDR2: SGHDT, YYEEEE. The CDR3 extends over 15 amino acids. Between the trimmed V and J ends, which lost 2 bases and 1 base, there was a span of 12 bases. For the CDR3, the DNA is TGTGCCAGCAGCTTCGTTAGCCGGGGGAACACTGAAGCTTTCTTT. Translating gives CASSFVSRGNTEAFF.

The chain carries TRBV9 and TRBJ1-3, with D uncertain. V was cut by 0 bases and J by 0 bases, with 7 bases left in between. This CDR3 is 15 amino acids long. The germline V gene has CDR1 SGDLS and CDR2 YYNGEE. CDR3 sequence reads: CASSVEFSSGNTIYF. CDR3 DNA sequence: TGTGCCAGCAGCGTAGAGTTCAGCTCTGGAAACACCATATATTTT.

CDR3 residues: CASSLGRDSGTPFF. In nucleotides, the CDR3 is TGTGCCAGCAGCTTAGGTCGGGACAGCGGTACACCTTTCTTT. This rearrangement joins TRBV7-2 to TRBJ1-1, with 7 nucleotides matching TRBD1. The CDR3 is 14 residues long. The V and J ends lost 1 base and 12 bases, in that order; junction bases with no gene match: 11. Germline values: CDR1 SGHTA, CDR2 FQGNSA. Full variable domain (remainder filled in from reference TRBV7-2 and TRBJ1-1): GAGVSQSPSNKVTEKGKDVELRCDPISGHTALYWYRQSLGQGLEFLIYFQGNSAPDKSGLPSDRFSAERTGGSVSTLTIQRTQQEDSAVYLCASSLGRDSGTPFFGQGTRLTVV.

Note on this clone: The junction differs from germline at one of its ends, possibly a read error. The genes are TRBV7-9 and TRBJ2-1, with D unresolved. The CDR3 is 11 amino acids. The germline V gene has CDR1 SEHNR and CDR2 FQNEAQ (reference sequence). CDR3: CSSSPQDEQFF. The CDR3 region has the DNA TGTTCCAGCAGCCCCCAGGATGAGCAGTTCTTC.

This chain connects TRBV30 to TRBJ1-2, with 9 nucleotides matching TRBD1. Germline lookup yields CDR1 GTSNPN and CDR2 SVGIG (reference sequence). The CDR3 runs 13 residues. Unmatched junction bases numbered 5, after V lost 5 bases and J lost 4 bases. CDR3 in amino acids: CAWGQGYGYGYTF. The CDR3 nucleotides read TGTGCCTGGGGACAGGGGTATGGCTATGGCTACACCTTC.

The chain uses TRBV30 and TRBJ1-6, with TRBD1 as a possible D gene (6 bases). The CDR3 runs 14 residues. V lost 1 base, J lost 2 bases, and 6 bases lay in between. Germline-derived CDR1 and CDR2 are GTSNPN and SVGIG (reference sequence). CDR3 bases: TGTGCCTGGAGTGAGGGGGCCTATAATTCACCCCTCCACTTT. Protein sequence: CAWSEGAYNSPLHF.

The V call is TRBV7-9, the J call TRBJ1-2; a weak D match, TRBD1 (5 bases). This CDR3 comprises 17 residues. V shed 4 bases and J shed 2 bases, with 20 bases lying between them. Per germline, CDR1 SEHNR and CDR2 FQNEAQ (reference sequence). This chain's CDR3 is CASSSDTRAERNYGYTF. For the CDR3, the DNA is TGTGCCAGCAGCTCAGATACCAGGGCCGAGCGAAACTATGGCTACACCTTC.

The chain links TRBV2 to TRBJ1-5, with 7 nucleotides matching TRBD1. With 6 bases clipped from V and 4 bases from J, the junction kept 9 bases outside the gene matches. In germline, CDR1 is SNHLY, CDR2 FYNNEI. This CDR3 region has 15 residues. CDR3: CASRLDRAFNQPQHF. Here the CDR3 DNA reads TGTGCCAGCAGATTAGACAGGGCCTTTAATCAGCCCCAGCATTTT.

This clone has only one observation. This chain uses TRBV7-3 with TRBJ2-1; possible D gene TRBD2, 6 bases. V was pared by 1 base and J by 3 bases, with 7 bases between. The CDR3 consists of 14 residues. Germline V CDR1 and CDR2: SGHTA, FQGTGA. This CDR3 reads CASSLRGDYNEQFF. CDR3 coding DNA: TGTGCCAGCAGCTTAAGGGGGGACTACAATGAGCAGTTCTTC.

V is TRBV2 and J is TRBJ2-7, with D perhaps TRBD2 (5 bases). Germline assignment: CDR1 SNHLY and CDR2 FYNNEI. V was pared by 3 bases and J by 0 bases, with 12 bases between. CDR3 length: 15 residues. CDR3 nucleotide sequence: TGTGCCAGCAGTGAGGCTAGCTTCTACTCCTACGAGCAGTACGTC. Amino acids: CASSEASFYSYEQYV.

CDR3 nucleotides: TGCGCCAGCAGCTGGGCCGGGGGGGCGGACAATGAGCAGTTCTTC. Encoded protein: CASSWAGGADNEQFF. The chain couples TRBV5-1 to TRBJ2-1; 8 bases map to TRBD2. Germline V gene lookup returns CDR1 SGHRS and CDR2 YFSETQ. V lost 3 bases and J lost 5; bases outside the gene matches: 7. The length of the CDR3 is 15 residues. Combining the CDR3 with reference TRBV5-1 and TRBJ2-1 gives the whole variable domain KAGVTQTPRYLIKTRGQQVTLSCSPISGHRSVSWYQQTPGQGLQFLFEYFSETQRNKGNFPGRFSGRQFSNSRSEMNVSTLELGDSALYLCASSWAGGADNEQFFGPGTRLTVL.

V gene TRBV9 combines with J gene TRBJ1-2; 7 bases map to TRBD1. The CDR3 has 15 residues. From germline, CDR1 is SGDLS and CDR2 YYNGEE. J was trimmed by 1 base and V by 4 bases; bases with no gene match: 7. The CDR3 here is CASSLSGTDNYGYTF. CDR3 in DNA: TGTGCCAGCAGCTTGTCCGGGACAGATAACTATGGCTACACCTTC.

This chain joins TRBV7-3 and TRBJ2-6; D is perhaps TRBD2 (6 bases). CDR3 length: 15 amino acids. Per germline, CDR1 SGHTA and CDR2 FQGTGA. Trimming stripped 5 bases from V and 2 bases from J, with 10 bases between. CDR3 amino acids: CASSPPGAGANVLTF. CDR3 nucleotides: TGTGCCAGCAGCCCCCCGGGGGCTGGGGCCAACGTCCTGACTTTC.

The chain joins TRBV2 to TRBJ1-2; a weak D match, TRBD1 (5 bases). Germline values: CDR1 SNHLY, CDR2 FYNNEI. With 3 bases removed from V and 4 bases from J, the gap between germline ends came to 12 bases. This CDR3 is built from 14 residues. This chain's CDR3 is CASSDPEGIYGYTF. The CDR3, as DNA: TGTGCCAGCAGTGACCCGGAGGGGATCTATGGCTACACCTTC. Full variable domain (missing parts from reference TRBV2 and TRBJ1-2): EPEVTQTPSHQVTQMGQEVILRCVPISNHLYFYWYRQILGQKVEFLVSFYNNEISEKSEIFDDQFSVERPDGSNFTLKIRSTKLEDSAMYFCASSDPEGIYGYTFGSGTRLTVV.

The chain employs TRBV4-3 and TRBJ2-7, with a possible D match to TRBD1 (6 bases). The ends were cut back, 3 bases at V and 0 bases at J, with 18 bases in the middle. This CDR3 comprises 17 residues. The V gene's germline CDR1 is LGHNA and CDR2 YSLEER. The CDR3: CASSQKGTGQSSYEQYF. In DNA, the CDR3 is TGCGCCAGCAGCCAGAAGGGAACAGGGCAAAGCTCCTACGAGCAGTACTTC.

This clone has just a few counts. The V gene is TRBV6-5, the J gene TRBJ1-2; TRBD1 might be the D (5 bases). CDR3 size: 12 residues. Germline V CDR1 and CDR2: MNHEY, SVGAGI. Trimming shortened V by 7 bases and J by 2 bases, and 8 bases separated the two germline ends. The chain's CDR3 is CASTGGNYGYTF. CDR3 in DNA: TGTGCCAGCACCGGGGGAAACTATGGCTACACCTTC.

The chain recombines TRBV5-1 with TRBJ1-2; 7 bases are a match to TRBD1. J was trimmed by 4 bases and V by 4 bases; bases with no gene match: 4. The CDR3 contains 13 residues. CDR1 is SGHRS, CDR2 YFSETQ, per germline. CDR3 nucleotides: TGCGCCAGCAGCGAGACAGGGACCTATGGCTACACCTTC. It specifies CASSETGTYGYTF.

The chain has TRBV27 and TRBJ2-5, with D possibly TRBD2 on 6 matching bases. The length of the CDR3 is 15 residues. Germline V gene lookup returns CDR1 MNHEY and CDR2 SMNVEV (reference sequence). V shed 4 bases and J shed 10 bases, with 22 bases lying between them. In DNA form, the CDR3 reads TGTGCCAGCAGTTACGTACGGGGCGGGACCGGAGACCAGTACTTC. Amino acids: CASSYVRGGTGDQYF.

This clone was seen only once. The V call is TRBV5-1, the J call TRBJ1-1; a weak D match, TRBD1 (6 bases). Trimming pared 5 bases from V and 1 base from J, leaving 15 bases between. The germline gives CDR1 SGHRS, CDR2 YFSETQ. CDR3 length equals 15 residues. The CDR3 sequence is CASRPTSQGNTEAFF. The DNA of the CDR3 is TGCGCCAGCAGGCCCACATCACAGGGGAACACTGAAGCTTTCTTT.

This clone was found once. The genes are TRBV6-5 and TRBJ2-5, with D tentatively TRBD2 (5 bases). Trimming took off 0 bases at V and 5 bases at J, with 13 bases between the two ends. CDR1 is MNHEY and CDR2 is SVGAGI in the germline V gene. This CDR3 has 15 amino acids. The CDR3 DNA sequence: TGTGCCAGCAGTTACTCGAGGGCACAAGGGGAGACCCAGTACTTC. It specifies CASSYSRAQGETQYF.

As concerns this clone: This CDR3 is also generated by other DNA sequences in the sample. The genes are TRBV7-9 and TRBJ1-4; 8 positions match TRBD1. The junction had 2 bases not matched to a gene; V was cut back by 3 bases and J by 5 bases. Per germline, CDR1 SEHNR and CDR2 FQNEAQ (reference sequence). This CDR3 region has 14 residues. CDR3 DNA: TGTGCCAGCAGCTTCCAGGGGGCAAATGAAAAACTGTTTTTT. Protein: CASSFQGANEKLFF.

This clone has more than one count but fewer than ten. The chain joins TRBV27 to TRBJ2-7; 8 nucleotides agree with TRBD2. The CDR3 covers 14 residues. Germline trimming cut 4 bases from V and 2 bases from J; bases unmatched to any gene: 4. Germline CDR1 is MNHEY and CDR2 is SMNVEV (reference sequence). CDR3 amino acids: CASSSTAGAYEQYV. The DNA for the CDR3 is TGTGCCAGCAGTTCGACAGCGGGGGCCTACGAGCAGTACGTC.

The rearrangement links TRBV7-2 to TRBJ2-1; the D is unclear. From germline, CDR1 is SGHTA and CDR2 FQGNSA. The CDR3 length is 14 residues. V shed 5 bases and J shed 6 bases, with 14 bases lying between them. CDR3 sequence: CASSPVLAFNEQFF. CDR3 nucleotide sequence: TGTGCCAGCAGCCCGGTGCTTGCGTTCAATGAGCAGTTCTTC.